The source of this TCR beta chain is a study of OX40 agonist ivuxolimab in advanced cancers. For the study at large: Patients took ivuxolimab, an agonistic anti-OX40 (CD134) antibody. A partial response was reached by three patients: one with hepatocellular carcinoma and two with cutaneous melanoma.

Germline V gives CDR1 LNHNV, CDR2 YYDKDF (reference sequence). The V end was cut by 0 bases, the J end by 9 bases, with 18 bases between. The CDR3 is 16 residues long. Remarks on this clone: What it recognizes is unknown.

Whole-study results and caveats: Among T cells, CD8+ cells averaged more expanded clones than CD4+ cells. It was not determined which antigens were specifically recognized by the peripheral T cells that had undergone clonal expansion.

Clones were read by immunoSEQ multiplex PCR, and TCRdb kept only the in-frame ones, dropping some. The table shows about 73,000 clones, with roughly 90% occurring only once. The sequences come from CD4+ or CD8+ T cells sorted from blood, collected in a trial of the OX40 agonist ivuxolimab. This clonotype was obtained from an adult with an advanced solid tumor such as melanoma, head and neck, liver or kidney cancer. The chain joins TRBV15 to TRBJ2-1; perhaps TRBD2 as D (6 bases). CDR3 DNA sequence: TGTGCCACCAGCAGAGATCCCTCCGGAGGGATGGGTGAGCAGTTCTTC. It is translated as CATSRDPSGGMGEQFF. Using reference TRBV15 and TRBJ2-1 for the parts outside the CDR3, the full variable domain is DAMVIQNPRYQVTQFGKPVTLSCSQTLNHNVMYWYQQKSSQAPKLLFHYYDKDFNNEADTPDNFQSRRPNTSFCFLDIRSPGLGDTAMYLCATSRDPSGGMGEQFFGPGTRLTVL.